This record concerns one TCR beta chain sequence. Its target is not known. The sample comes from a study of T cell responses to AZD1222 COVID-19 vaccine. Notes on the study in general: Repertoires in all cases were sampled only once the peak T cell response had passed.

Data came from immunoSEQ multiplex PCR; TCRdb stores just in-frame clones and leaves some out. The data contain 15,000 to 20,000 clones, about three quarters of them singletons. Germline CDR1 is LGHDT and CDR2 is YNNKEL (reference sequence). The CDR3 totals 15 residues. Trimming stripped 3 bases from V and 0 bases from J, with 11 bases between. The sequence derives from an adult who received the AZD1222 COVID-19 vaccine. V is TRBV3-1 (or the pseudogene TRBV3-2) and J is TRBJ2-5; D unclear. The specimen was peripheral blood, collected 28 days after the second AZD1222 dose. In DNA form, the CDR3 reads TGTGCCAGCAGCCACCCGGGTGACTACCAAGAGACCCAGTACTTC. Residues: CASSHPGDYQETQYF.